This T cell receptor (beta chain) appears in the sequencing data of a study of blood T cell repertoires in COVID-19. Method: immunoSEQ multiplex PCR; TCRdb's copy keeps in-frame clones and lacks some. The table includes roughly 300,000 clones, around 86% detected once. Germline lookup yields CDR1 ENHRY and CDR2 SYGVKD. This CDR3 contains 15 residues. Trimming left V 0 bases short and J 4 bases short, with 12 bases between. This clone was counted only a few times. Sequencing input: PBMCs or T cells enriched from blood (not recorded which). The chain combines TRBV10-3 with TRBJ1-2, with D perhaps matching TRBD1 (5 bases). The TCR comes from a woman between 40 and 50 years old with acute COVID-19. CDR3 coding DNA: TGTGCCATCAGTGAGTCAGTCACAGGTGCCTATGGCTACACCTTC. Amino acids: CAISESVTGAYGYTF.